Presented here are 15 T cell receptor beta chains from one specimen sequenced in a study of response to subunit inactivated influenza vaccine. TCRdb re-called the RT-PCR reads with MiXCR, one entry per CDR3 protein. Found here are hundreds of thousands of distinct CDR3 sequences, 15% to 20% of them singletons; the top ten hold 11%. Sample: PBMCs from blood, taken 4 to 6 days after vaccination. The receptor source for this set is a man between 45 and 60 years old who received an inactivated influenza vaccine.

This clonotype was seen only a few times. The chain has TRBV7-2 and TRBJ2-2; TRBD1 is a possible D gene (5 bases). Between the trimmed V and J ends, which lost 5 bases and 4 bases, there was a span of 17 bases. The CDR3 spans 16 residues. The germline V gene encodes CDR1 SGHTA and CDR2 FQGNSA. CDR3 protein: CASSPPGREITGELFF. In nucleotides, the CDR3 is TGTGCCAGCAGCCCCCCGGGCAGGGAAATCACCGGGGAGCTGTTTTTT.

V and J are TRBV2 and TRBJ2-5; D is undetermined. V shed 3 bases and J shed 8 bases, with 10 bases lying between them. The germline V gene has CDR1 SNHLY and CDR2 FYNNEI. The CDR3 runs 12 residues. CDR3 amino acids: CASSDSSGTQYF. The CDR3 nucleotides read TGTGCCAGCAGTGACTCGTCTGGAACCCAGTACTTC.

This rearrangement joins TRBV7-2 to TRBJ2-1, with TRBD2 matching over 7 bases. CDR3 length equals 14 residues. J was trimmed by 4 bases and V by 5 bases; bases with no gene match: 5. The germline V gene has CDR1 SGHTA and CDR2 FQGNSA. The CDR3 sequence: CASSNSGAYNEQFF. Here the CDR3 DNA reads TGTGCCAGCAGCAACAGCGGGGCATACAATGAGCAGTTCTTC.

This clonotype turned up a few times. J is TRBJ2-1 and V is TRBV20-1, with D perhaps TRBD2 (5 bases). This CDR3 has 13 amino acids. Germline CDR1 DFQATT, CDR2 SNEGSKA (reference sequence). V dropped 0 bases and J dropped 9 bases, with 12 bases sitting between them. Here the CDR3 reads CSAREDAGGEQFF. The CDR3 DNA reads TGCAGTGCTAGAGAAGACGCAGGAGGTGAGCAGTTCTTC.

The table lists this clonotype with a few counts. The J gene is TRBJ2-1, the V gene TRBV5-1, with D perhaps matching TRBD2 (5 bases). V gave up 4 bases and J gave up 1 base, with 18 bases separating them. The CDR3 spans 17 residues. Germline V gene data show CDR1 as SGHRS and CDR2 as YFSETQ. CDR3 sequence: CASSPGWSPTSYNEQFF. CDR3 coding DNA: TGCGCCAGCAGCCCGGGGTGGTCCCCAACTTCCTACAATGAGCAGTTCTTC.

The chain recombines TRBV7-2 with TRBJ2-1, with D perhaps TRBD2 (5 bases). The V and J ends lost 5 bases and 9 bases respectively, with 20 bases between them. The CDR3 spans 15 residues. Germline loops: CDR1 SGHTA, CDR2 FQGNSA. CDR3 in DNA: TGTGCCAGCAGCCCTGCTGGTTCGAGGGAGTCTGAGCAGTTCTTC. Translated, it gives CASSPAGSRESEQFF.

This clonotype was detected only a few times. The chain recombines TRBV4-2 with TRBJ2-3; TRBD2 agrees at 11 bases. This CDR3 has 18 residues. Germline loops: CDR1 LGHNA, CDR2 YNFKEQ. The V segment lost 1 base and the J segment 2 bases; nucleotides outside the gene matches: 8. This chain's CDR3 is CASSQAPTSGGTTDTQYF. CDR3 sequence (DNA): TGTGCCAGCAGCCAAGCCCCCACTAGCGGGGGTACCACAGATACGCAGTATTTT.

The genes are TRBV21-1 and TRBJ2-7; the tabulated D call, TRBD1, remains unverified against the DNA. TRBV21-1 is marked as a pseudogene. There are 14 residues in the CDR3. The CDR3 DNA is TGTGCCAGCAGCAAATGGGCAGGGATCTCTTCGCAGTACTTC. Encoded protein: CASSKWAGISSQYF.

The chain links TRBV4-1 to TRBJ2-7; D is undetermined. This CDR3 is 13 amino acids long. V dropped 4 bases and J dropped 4 bases, with 11 bases sitting between them. Germline V gene data show CDR1 as MGHRA and CDR2 as YSYEKL. CDR3 protein: CASSPKWPYEQYF. The CDR3 coding sequence is TGCGCCAGCAGCCCCAAGTGGCCGTACGAGCAGTACTTC.

This clonotype was seen a few times. V and J are TRBV9 and TRBJ2-1; 8 nucleotides line up with TRBD2. The germline gives CDR1 SGDLS, CDR2 YYNGEE. V shed 0 bases and J 4 bases; nucleotides not matched to a gene: 3. This CDR3 has 15 residues. The CDR3 region has the DNA TGTGCCAGCAGCGTAGATAGCGGGACGTACAATGAGCAGTTCTTC. Its translation is CASSVDSGTYNEQFF. Together with reference TRBV9 and TRBJ2-1, the CDR3 gives the full variable domain: DSGVTQTPKHLITATGQRVTLRCSPRSGDLSVYWYQQSLDQGLQFLIQYYNGEERAKGNILERFSAQQFPDLHSELNLSSLELGDSALYFCASSVDSGTYNEQFFGPGTRLTVL.

This clonotype was observed once. Possible read error: a much larger clone is one base away. The rearrangement links TRBV20-1 to TRBJ2-3, with 7 bases lining up with TRBD2. This CDR3 region has 16 residues. Germline-derived CDR1 and CDR2 are DFQATT and SNEGSKA (reference sequence). The CDR3 protein is CSASSAGNPLVDTRYF. CDR3 in DNA: TGCAGTGCTTCCTCAGCGGGAAACCCGCTTGTAGATACGCGGTATTTT.

Points on this clonotype: This clone may be a read error of a much larger clone one base away. V is TRBV12-3 or TRBV12-4 and J is TRBJ2-3, with 7 bases that match TRBD2. This CDR3 region has 16 residues. The CDR3 DNA follows: TGTGCCATCAGTAATCGGGCTAGCGGATATGGGGATACGCAGTATTTT. Translated, it gives CAISNRASGYGDTQYF.

In its sample, this clonotype was seen a few times. The chain employs TRBV10-3 and TRBJ2-1; 7 nucleotides agree with TRBD2. The CDR3 extends over 17 amino acids. J gave up 4 bases and V 0 bases, and 9 bases lay outside the gene matches. Germline assignment: CDR1 ENHRY and CDR2 SYGVKD. In DNA, the CDR3 is TGTGCCATCAGTGAGTCGAGGGGAGGGAGCGTATACAATGAGCAGTTCTTC. It encodes CAISESRGGSVYNEQFF.

This clonotype turned up a few times. The V gene is TRBV12-3 or TRBV12-4, the J gene TRBJ2-3, with unresolved D. Trimming stripped 3 bases from V and 5 bases from J, with 9 bases between. The CDR3 contains 13 residues. The DNA of the CDR3 is TGTGCCAGCAGTTTGGGGAACGGAGATACGCAGTATTTT. Amino acids: CASSLGNGDTQYF.

This clonotype is a singleton in its sample. J is TRBJ1-5 and V is TRBV21-1; whether TRBD1, the table's D call, matches the DNA was not checked. TRBV21-1 is described as a pseudogene. This CDR3 has 15 amino acids. CDR3 in amino acids: CASRSPPGNGQPQHF. In nucleotides, the CDR3 is TGTGCCAGCAGATCGCCTCCGGGAAACGGGCAGCCCCAGCATTTT.